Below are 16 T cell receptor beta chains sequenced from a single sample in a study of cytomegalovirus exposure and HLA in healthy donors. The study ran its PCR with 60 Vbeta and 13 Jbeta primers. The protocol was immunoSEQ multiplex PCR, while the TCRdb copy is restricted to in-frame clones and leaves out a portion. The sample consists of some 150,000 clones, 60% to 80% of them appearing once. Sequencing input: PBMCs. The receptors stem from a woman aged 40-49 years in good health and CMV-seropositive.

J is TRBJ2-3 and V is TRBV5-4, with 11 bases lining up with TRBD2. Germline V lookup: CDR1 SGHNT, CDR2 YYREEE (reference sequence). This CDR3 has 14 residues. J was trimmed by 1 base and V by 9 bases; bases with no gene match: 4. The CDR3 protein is CATQLAGGTDTQYF. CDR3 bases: TGTGCCACACAACTAGCGGGGGGCACAGATACGCAGTATTTT.

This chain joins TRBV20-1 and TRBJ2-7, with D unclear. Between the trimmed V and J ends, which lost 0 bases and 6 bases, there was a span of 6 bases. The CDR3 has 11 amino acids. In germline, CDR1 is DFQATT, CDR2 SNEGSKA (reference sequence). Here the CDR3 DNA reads TGCAGTGCTAGAGATCTCCCCGAGCAGTACTTC. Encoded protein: CSARDLPEQYF.

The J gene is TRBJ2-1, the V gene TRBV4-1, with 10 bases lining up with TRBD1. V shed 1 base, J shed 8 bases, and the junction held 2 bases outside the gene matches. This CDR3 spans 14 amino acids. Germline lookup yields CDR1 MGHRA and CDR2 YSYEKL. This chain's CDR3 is CASSQGQGADEQFF. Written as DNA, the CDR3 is TGCGCCAGCAGCCAAGGACAGGGGGCCGATGAGCAGTTCTTC.

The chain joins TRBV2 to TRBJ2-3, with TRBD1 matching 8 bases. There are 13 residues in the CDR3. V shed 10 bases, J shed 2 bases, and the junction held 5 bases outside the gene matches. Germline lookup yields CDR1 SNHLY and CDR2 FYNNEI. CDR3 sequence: CATAGQVTDTQYF. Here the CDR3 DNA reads TGTGCCACCGCGGGACAGGTCACAGATACGCAGTATTTT.

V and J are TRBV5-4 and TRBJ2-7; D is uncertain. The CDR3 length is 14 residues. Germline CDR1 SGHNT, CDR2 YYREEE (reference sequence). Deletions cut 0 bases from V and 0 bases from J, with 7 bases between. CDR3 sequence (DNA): TGTGCCAGCAGCTTGGCCGGGTACTCCTACGAGCAGTACTTC. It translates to CASSLAGYSYEQYF.

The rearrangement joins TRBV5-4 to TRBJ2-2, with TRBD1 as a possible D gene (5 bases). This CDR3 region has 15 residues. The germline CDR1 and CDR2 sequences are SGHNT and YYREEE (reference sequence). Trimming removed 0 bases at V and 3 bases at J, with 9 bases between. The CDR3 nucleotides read TGTGCCAGCAGCTTGGCCCAGGGATACACCGGGGAGCTGTTTTTT. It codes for CASSLAQGYTGELFF.

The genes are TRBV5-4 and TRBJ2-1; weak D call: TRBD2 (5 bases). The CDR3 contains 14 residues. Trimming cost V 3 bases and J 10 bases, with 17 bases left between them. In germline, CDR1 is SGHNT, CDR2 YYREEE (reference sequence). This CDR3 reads CASSSPIRTFEQFF. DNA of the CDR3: TGTGCCAGCAGCTCCCCTATCCGGACTTTCGAGCAGTTCTTC.

CDR3 sequence: CASSFGVETQYF. In DNA form, the CDR3 reads TGTGCCAGCAGCTTCGGGGTCGAGACCCAGTACTTC. This chain connects TRBV7-9 to TRBJ2-5, with D possibly being TRBD2 (5 bases). Germline CDR1 and CDR2: SEHNR and FQNEAQ (reference sequence). Between the trimmed V and J ends, which lost 3 bases and 5 bases, there was a span of 7 bases. The CDR3 has 12 amino acids.

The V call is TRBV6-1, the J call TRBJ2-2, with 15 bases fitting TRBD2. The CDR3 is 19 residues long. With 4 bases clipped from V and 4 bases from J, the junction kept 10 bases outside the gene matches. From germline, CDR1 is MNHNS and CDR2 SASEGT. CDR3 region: CASSASGLAGGRITGELFF. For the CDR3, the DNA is TGTGCCAGCAGTGCCTCAGGACTAGCGGGGGGGCGTATCACCGGGGAGCTGTTTTTT.

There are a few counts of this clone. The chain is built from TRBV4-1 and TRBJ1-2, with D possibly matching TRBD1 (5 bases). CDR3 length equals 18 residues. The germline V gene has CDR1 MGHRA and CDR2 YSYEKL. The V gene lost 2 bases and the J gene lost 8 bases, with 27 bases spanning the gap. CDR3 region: CASSQFSPRQTINGGYTF. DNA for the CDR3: TGCGCCAGCAGCCAATTCTCCCCCAGACAGACCATCAATGGAGGCTACACCTTC.

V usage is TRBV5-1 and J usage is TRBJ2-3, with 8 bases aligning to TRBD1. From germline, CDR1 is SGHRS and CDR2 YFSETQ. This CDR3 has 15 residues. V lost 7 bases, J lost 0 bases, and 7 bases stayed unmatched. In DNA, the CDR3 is TGCGCCAGCGGCCAGGACAGGGCTAGCACAGATACGCAGTATTTT. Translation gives CASGQDRASTDTQYF.

CDR3: CASSFLRQTGQFF. The CDR3 DNA follows: TGTGCCAGCAGTTTCCTAAGACAGACGGGGCAGTTCTTC. The chain links TRBV28 to TRBJ2-1; D possibly corresponds to TRBD1 (5 bases). V was pared by 3 bases and J by 12 bases, with 15 bases between. In germline, CDR1 is MDHEN, CDR2 SYDVKM. This CDR3 has 13 amino acids.

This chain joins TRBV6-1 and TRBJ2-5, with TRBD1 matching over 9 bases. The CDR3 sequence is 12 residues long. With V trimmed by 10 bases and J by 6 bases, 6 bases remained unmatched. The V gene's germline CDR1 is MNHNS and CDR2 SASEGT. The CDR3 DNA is TGTGCCACGGACAGGGGAACGAAGACCCAGTACTTC. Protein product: CATDRGTKTQYF.

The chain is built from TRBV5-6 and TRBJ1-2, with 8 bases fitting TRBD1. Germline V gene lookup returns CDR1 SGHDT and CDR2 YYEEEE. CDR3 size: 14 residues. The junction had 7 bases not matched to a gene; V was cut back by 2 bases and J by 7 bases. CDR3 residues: CASSLNRGTGGYTF. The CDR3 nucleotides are TGTGCCAGCAGCTTAAACAGGGGGACGGGTGGCTACACCTTC.

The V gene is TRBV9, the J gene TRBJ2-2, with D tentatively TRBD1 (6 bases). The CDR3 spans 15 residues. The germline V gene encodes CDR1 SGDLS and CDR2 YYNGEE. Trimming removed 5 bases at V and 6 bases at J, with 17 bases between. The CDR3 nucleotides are TGTGCCAGCAGTCGTACAACAGGGTTGCCCGGGGAGCTGTTTTTT. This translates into CASSRTTGLPGELFF.

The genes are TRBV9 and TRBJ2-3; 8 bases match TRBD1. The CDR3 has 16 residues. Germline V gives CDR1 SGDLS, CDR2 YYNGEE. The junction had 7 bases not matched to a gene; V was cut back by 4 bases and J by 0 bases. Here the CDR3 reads CASSIRTGTSTDTQYF. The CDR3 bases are TGTGCCAGCAGCATCCGGACAGGGACAAGCACAGATACGCAGTATTTT.